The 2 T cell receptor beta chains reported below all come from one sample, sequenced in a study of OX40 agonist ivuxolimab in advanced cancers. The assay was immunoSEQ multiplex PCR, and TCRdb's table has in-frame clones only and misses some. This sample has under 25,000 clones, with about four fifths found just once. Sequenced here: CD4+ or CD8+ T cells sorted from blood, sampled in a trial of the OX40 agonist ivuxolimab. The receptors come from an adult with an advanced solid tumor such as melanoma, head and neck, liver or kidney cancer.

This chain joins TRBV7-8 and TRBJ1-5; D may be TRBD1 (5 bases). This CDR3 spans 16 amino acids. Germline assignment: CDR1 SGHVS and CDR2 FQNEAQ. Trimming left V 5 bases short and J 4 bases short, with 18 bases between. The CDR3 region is CASSLHGGIGNQPQHF. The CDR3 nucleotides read TGTGCCAGCAGCCTCCACGGGGGGATCGGAAATCAGCCCCAGCATTTT.

CDR3 protein: CASSPDRLQETQYF. CDR3 bases: TGTGCCAGTTCACCGGACAGGTTACAGGAGACCCAGTACTTC. The chain recombines TRBV19 with TRBJ2-5; 7 nucleotides agree with TRBD1. CDR1 and CDR2 (germline): LNHDA, SQIVND (reference sequence). This CDR3 contains 14 residues. J lost 5 bases, V lost 8 bases, and 11 bases had no gene match.